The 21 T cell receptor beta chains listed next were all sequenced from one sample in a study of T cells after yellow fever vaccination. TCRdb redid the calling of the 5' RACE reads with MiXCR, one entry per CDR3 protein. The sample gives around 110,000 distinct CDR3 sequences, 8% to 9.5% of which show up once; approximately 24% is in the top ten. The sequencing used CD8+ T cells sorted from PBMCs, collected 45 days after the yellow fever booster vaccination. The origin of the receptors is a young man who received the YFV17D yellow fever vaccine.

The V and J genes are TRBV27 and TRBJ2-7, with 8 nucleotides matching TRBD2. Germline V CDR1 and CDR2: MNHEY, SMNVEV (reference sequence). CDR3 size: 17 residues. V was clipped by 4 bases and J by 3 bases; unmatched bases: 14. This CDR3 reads CASSSAWEPSGLYEQYF. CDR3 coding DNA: TGTGCCAGCAGTTCAGCGTGGGAGCCTAGCGGGCTCTACGAGCAGTACTTC.

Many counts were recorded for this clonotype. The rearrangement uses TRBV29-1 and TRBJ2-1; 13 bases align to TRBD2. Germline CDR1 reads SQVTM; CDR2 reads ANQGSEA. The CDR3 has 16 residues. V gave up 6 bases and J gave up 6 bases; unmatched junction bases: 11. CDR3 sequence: CSVTGLAGSKSNEQFF. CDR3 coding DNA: TGCAGCGTAACGGGACTAGCGGGATCAAAGAGCAATGAGCAGTTCTTC.

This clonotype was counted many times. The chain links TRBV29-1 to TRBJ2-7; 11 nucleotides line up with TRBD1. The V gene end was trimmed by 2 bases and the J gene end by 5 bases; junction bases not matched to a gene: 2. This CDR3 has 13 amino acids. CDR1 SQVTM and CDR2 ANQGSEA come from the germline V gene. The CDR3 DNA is TGCAGCGTTGAAAGGGGACAGGGGGACGAGCAGTACTTC. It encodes CSVERGQGDEQYF.

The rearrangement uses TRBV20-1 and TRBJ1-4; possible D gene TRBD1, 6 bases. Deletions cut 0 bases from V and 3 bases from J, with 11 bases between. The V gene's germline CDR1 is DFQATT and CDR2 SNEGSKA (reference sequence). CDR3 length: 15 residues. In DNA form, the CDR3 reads TGCAGTGCTAGAGATAGAACAGGGTCTAATGAAAAACTGTTTTTT. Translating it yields CSARDRTGSNEKLFF.

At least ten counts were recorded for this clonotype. The CDR3 DNA sequence: TGCGCCAGCAGCTTGGAACCGGGCCCCAGCTCCTACGAGCAGTACTTC. Protein: CASSLEPGPSSYEQYF. The chain employs TRBV5-1 and TRBJ2-7; the D is unclear. This CDR3 region has 16 residues. The germline V gene encodes CDR1 SGHRS and CDR2 YFSETQ. V gave up 0 bases and J gave up 0 bases, with 13 bases separating them.

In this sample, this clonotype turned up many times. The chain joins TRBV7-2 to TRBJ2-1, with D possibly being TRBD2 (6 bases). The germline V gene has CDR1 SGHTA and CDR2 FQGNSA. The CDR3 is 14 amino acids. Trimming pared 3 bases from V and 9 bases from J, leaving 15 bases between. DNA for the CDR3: TGTGCCAGCAGCTTTCTCTCGGGGGAGGTTGAGCAGTTCTTC. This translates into CASSFLSGEVEQFF.

The CDR3 region is CASSLAGTYGNQPQHF. CDR3 sequence (DNA): TGTGCCAGCAGCTTAGCTGGTACCTATGGGAATCAGCCCCAGCATTTT. This sequence joins TRBV7-8 and TRBJ1-5; D remains unclear. V was clipped by 0 bases and J by 4 bases, with 13 bases between them. The CDR3 runs to 16 residues. Germline V gene data show CDR1 as SGHVS and CDR2 as FQNEAQ.

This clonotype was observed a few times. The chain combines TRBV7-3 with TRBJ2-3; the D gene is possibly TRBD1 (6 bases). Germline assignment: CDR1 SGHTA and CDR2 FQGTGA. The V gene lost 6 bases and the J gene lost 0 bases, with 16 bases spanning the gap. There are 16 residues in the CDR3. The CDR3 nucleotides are TGTGCCAGCAGTAAGACCAGGGGCACTAGCACAGATACGCAGTATTTT. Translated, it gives CASSKTRGTSTDTQYF.

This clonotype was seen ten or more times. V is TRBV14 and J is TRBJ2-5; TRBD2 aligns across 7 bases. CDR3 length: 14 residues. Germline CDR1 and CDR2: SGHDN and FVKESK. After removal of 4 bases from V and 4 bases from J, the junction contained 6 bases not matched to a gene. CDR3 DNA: TGTGCCAGCAGCCGGAGACTAGCATCAGAGACCCAGTACTTC. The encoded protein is CASSRRLASETQYF.

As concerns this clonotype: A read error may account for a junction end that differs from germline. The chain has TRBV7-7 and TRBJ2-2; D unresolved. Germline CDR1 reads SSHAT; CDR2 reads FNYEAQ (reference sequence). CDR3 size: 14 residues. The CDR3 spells CASSLTTTTGELFF. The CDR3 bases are TGTGCTAGCAGCTTAACGACAACCACCGGGGAGCTGTTTTTT.

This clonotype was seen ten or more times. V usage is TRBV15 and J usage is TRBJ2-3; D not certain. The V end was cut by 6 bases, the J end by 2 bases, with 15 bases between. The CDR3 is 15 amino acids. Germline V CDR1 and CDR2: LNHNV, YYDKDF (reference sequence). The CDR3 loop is CATRSLAPDTDTQYF. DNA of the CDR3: TGTGCCACCAGAAGTTTGGCACCGGACACAGATACGCAGTATTTT.

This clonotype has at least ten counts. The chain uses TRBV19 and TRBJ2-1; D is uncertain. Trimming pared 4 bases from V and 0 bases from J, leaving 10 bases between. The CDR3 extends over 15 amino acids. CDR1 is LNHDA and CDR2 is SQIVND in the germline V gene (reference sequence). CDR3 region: CASSTAGSSYNEQFF. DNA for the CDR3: TGTGCCAGTAGTACGGCAGGCAGCTCCTACAATGAGCAGTTCTTC.

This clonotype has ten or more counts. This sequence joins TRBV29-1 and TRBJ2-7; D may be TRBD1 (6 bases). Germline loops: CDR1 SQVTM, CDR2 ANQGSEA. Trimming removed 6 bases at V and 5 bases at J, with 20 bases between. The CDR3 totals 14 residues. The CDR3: CSVAPGENFHEQYF. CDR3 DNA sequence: TGCAGCGTCGCTCCAGGGGAGAACTTCCACGAGCAGTACTTC.

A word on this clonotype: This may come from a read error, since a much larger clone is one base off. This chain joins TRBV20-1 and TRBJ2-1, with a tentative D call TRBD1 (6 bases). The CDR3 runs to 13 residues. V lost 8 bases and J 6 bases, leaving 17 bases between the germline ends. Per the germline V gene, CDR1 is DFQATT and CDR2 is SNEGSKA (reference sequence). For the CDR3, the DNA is TGCAGTCCGAGACAGGTCACCTTCAATGAGCAGTTCTTC. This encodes CSPRQVTFNEQFF.

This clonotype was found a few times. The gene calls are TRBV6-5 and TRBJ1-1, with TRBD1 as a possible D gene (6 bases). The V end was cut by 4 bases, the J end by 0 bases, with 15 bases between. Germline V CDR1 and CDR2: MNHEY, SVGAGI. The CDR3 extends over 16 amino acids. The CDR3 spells CASSWGPGELNTEAFF. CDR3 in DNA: TGTGCCAGCAGTTGGGGGCCAGGGGAATTGAACACTGAAGCTTTCTTT.

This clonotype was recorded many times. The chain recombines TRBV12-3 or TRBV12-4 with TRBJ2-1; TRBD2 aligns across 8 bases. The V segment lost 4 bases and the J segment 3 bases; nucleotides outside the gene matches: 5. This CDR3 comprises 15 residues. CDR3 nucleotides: TGTGCCAGCAGTTGGTGGCTAGCGGGCTACAATGAGCAGTTCTTC. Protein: CASSWWLAGYNEQFF.

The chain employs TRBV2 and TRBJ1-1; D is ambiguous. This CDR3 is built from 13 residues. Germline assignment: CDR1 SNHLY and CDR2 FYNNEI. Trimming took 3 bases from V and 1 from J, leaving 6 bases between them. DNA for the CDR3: TGTGCCAGCAGTGACAGATCGAACACTGAAGCTTTCTTT. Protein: CASSDRSNTEAFF.

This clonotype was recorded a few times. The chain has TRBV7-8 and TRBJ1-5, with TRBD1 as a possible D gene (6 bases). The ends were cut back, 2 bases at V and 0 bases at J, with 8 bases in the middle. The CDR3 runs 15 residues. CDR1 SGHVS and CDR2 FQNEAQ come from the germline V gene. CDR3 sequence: CASSLSGDSNQPQHF. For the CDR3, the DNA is TGTGCCAGCAGCTTATCAGGGGATAGCAATCAGCCCCAGCATTTT.

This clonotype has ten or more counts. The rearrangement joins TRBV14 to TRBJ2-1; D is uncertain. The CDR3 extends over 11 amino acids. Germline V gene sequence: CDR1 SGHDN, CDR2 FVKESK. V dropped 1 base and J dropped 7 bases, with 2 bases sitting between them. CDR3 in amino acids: CASSQVNEQFF. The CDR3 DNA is TGTGCCAGCAGCCAAGTTAATGAGCAGTTCTTC.

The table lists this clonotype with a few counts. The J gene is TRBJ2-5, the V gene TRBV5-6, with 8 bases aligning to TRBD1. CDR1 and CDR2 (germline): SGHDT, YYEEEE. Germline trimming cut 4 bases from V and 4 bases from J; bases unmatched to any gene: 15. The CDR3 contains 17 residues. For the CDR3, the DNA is TGTGCCAGCAGCCCTGGACAGGGACGGACCAAATTAGAGACCCAGTACTTC. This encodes CASSPGQGRTKLETQYF.

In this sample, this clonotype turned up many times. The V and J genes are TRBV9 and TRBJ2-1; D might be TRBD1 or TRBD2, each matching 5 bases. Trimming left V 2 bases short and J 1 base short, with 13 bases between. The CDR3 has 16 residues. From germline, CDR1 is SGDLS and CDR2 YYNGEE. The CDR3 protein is CASSVSGTPSYNEQFF. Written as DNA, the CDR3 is TGTGCCAGCAGCGTTTCCGGGACCCCGTCCTACAATGAGCAGTTCTTC.